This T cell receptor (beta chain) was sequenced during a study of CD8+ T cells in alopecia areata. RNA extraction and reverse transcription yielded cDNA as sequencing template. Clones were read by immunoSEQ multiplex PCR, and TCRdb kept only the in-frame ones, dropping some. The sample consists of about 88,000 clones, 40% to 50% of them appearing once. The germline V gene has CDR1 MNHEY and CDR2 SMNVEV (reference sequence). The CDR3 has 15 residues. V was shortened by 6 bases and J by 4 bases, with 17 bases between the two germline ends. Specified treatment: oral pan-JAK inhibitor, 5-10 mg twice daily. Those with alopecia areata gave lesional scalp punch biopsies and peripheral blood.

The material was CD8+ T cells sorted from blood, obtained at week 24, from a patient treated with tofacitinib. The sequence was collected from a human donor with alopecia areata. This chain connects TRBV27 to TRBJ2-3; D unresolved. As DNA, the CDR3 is TGTGCCAGCAGCCTCTTTACCTCCCCATCAGATACGCAGTATTTT. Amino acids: CASSLFTSPSDTQYF.